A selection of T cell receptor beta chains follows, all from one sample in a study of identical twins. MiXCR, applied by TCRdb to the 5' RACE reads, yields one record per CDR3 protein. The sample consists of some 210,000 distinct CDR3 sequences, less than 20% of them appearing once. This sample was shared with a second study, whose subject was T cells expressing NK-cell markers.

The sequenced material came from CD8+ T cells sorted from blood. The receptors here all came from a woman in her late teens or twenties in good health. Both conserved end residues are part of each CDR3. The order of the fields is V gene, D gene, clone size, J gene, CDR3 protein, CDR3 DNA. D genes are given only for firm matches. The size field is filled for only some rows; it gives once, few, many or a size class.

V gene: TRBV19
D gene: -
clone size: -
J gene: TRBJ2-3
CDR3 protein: CASTAPQSDTQYF
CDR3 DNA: TGTGCCAGTACCGCCCCCCAGTCAGATACGCAGTATTTT

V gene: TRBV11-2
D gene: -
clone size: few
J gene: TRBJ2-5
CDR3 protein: CASSLSGWDKRETQYF
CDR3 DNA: TGTGCCAGCAGCTTAAGTGGGTGGGATAAGAGGGAGACCCAGTACTTC

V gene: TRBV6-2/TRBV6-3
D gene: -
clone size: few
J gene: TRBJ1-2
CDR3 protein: CASSPPDRNYGYTF
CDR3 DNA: TGTGCCAGCAGCCCTCCTGACAGGAATTATGGCTACACCTTC

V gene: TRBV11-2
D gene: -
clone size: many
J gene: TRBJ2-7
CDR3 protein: CASSRTGAYEQYF
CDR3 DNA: TGTGCCAGCAGCCGGACTGGGGCCTACGAGCAGTACTTC

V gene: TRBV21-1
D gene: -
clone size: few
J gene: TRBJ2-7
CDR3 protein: CASSSRGTYEQYF
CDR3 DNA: TGTGCCAGCAGCTCCCGAGGAACCTACGAGCAGTACTTC

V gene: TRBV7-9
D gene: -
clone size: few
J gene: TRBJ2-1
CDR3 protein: CAGARVGLEQFF
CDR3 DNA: TGTGCCGGGGCCCGAGTGGGATTAGAGCAGTTCTTC

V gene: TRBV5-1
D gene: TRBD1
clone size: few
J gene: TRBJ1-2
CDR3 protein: CASSLGTGKREFDGYTF
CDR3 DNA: TGCGCCAGCAGCCTGGGGACAGGGAAGAGGGAGTTCGATGGCTACACCTTC

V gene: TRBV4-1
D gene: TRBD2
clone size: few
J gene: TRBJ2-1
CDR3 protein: CASSLLAVNSNEQFF
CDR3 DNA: TGCGCCAGCAGTCTACTAGCGGTCAACAGCAATGAGCAGTTCTTC

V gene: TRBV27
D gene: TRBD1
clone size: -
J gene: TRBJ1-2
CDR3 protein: CATRQGAVYGYTF
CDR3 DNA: TGTGCCACGCGACAGGGTGCGGTCTATGGCTACACCTTC

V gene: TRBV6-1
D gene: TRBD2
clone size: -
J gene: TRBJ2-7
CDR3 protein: CASSPTGGPNEQYF
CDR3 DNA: TGTGCCAGCTCCCCTACGGGAGGGCCGAACGAGCAGTACTTC

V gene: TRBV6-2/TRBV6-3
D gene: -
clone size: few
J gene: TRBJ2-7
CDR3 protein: CASSPIAGTVSEQYF
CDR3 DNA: TGTGCCAGCAGTCCAATCGCAGGGACGGTATCCGAGCAGTACTTC

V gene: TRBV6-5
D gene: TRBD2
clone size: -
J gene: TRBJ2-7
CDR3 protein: CASSYEGTGGYEQYF
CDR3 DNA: TGTGCCAGCAGTTACGAGGGGACGGGGGGCTACGAGCAGTACTTC

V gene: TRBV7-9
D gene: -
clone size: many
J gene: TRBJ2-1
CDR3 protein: CASSVTPRAGEQFF
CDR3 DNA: TGTGCCAGCAGCGTCACTCCTAGGGCGGGTGAGCAGTTCTTC

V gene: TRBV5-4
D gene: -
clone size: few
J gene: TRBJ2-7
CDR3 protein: CASSLSGGTGKYF
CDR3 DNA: TGTGCCAGCAGCTTGTCGGGAGGGACAGGGAAGTACTTC

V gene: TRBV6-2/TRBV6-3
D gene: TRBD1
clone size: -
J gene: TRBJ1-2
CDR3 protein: CASSYGTGTYGYTF
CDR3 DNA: TGTGCCAGCAGTTACGGGACAGGGACGTATGGCTACACCTTC

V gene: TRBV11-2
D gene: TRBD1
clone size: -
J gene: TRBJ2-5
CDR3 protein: CASSLEQGWETQYF
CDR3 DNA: TGTGCCAGCAGCTTAGAACAGGGGTGGGAGACCCAGTACTTC

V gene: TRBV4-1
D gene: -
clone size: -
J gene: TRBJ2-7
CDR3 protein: CASSQVQGLYEQYF
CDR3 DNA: TGCGCCAGCAGCCAAGTACAGGGACTTTACGAGCAGTACTTC

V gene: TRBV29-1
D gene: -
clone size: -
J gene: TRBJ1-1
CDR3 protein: CSVFIDEAFF
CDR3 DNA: TGCAGCGTTTTTATAGATGAAGCTTTCTTT

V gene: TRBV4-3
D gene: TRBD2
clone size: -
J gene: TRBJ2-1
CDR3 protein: CASSPLAMWAYNEQFF
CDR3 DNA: TGCGCCAGCAGCCCACTAGCGATGTGGGCCTACAATGAGCAGTTCTTC

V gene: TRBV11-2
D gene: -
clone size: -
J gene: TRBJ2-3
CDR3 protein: CASSRRQADTQYF
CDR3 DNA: TGTGCCAGCAGCCGGAGACAGGCAGATACGCAGTATTTT

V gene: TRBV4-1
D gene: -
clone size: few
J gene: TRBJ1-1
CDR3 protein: CASSQPNTGNTEAFF
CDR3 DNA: TGCGCCAGCAGCCAACCAAATACAGGTAACACTGAAGCTTTCTTT

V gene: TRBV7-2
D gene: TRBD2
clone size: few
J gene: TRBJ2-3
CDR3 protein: CARGGLATDTQYF
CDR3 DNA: TGTGCCAGGGGGGGACTAGCCACAGATACGCAGTATTTT

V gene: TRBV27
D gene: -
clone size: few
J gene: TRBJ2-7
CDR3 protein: CASSLTKDGYEQYF
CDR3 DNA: TGTGCCAGCAGCTTGACAAAAGACGGCTACGAGCAGTACTTC

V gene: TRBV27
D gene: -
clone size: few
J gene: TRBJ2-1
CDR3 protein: CASSLRENEQFF
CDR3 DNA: TGTGCCAGCAGTTTAAGGGAAAATGAGCAGTTCTTC

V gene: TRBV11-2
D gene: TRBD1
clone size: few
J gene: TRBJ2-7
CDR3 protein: CASTFATGGEQYF
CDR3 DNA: TGTGCCAGCACCTTCGCTACAGGGGGCGAGCAGTACTTC

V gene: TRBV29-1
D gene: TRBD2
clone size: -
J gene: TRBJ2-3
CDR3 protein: CSVEGLAGTDTQYF
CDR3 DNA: TGCAGCGTTGAAGGACTAGCGGGCACAGATACGCAGTATTTT

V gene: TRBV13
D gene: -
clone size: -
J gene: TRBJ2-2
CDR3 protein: CASSFRNEPGELFF
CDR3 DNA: TGTGCCAGCAGCTTTAGGAATGAACCCGGGGAGCTGTTTTTT

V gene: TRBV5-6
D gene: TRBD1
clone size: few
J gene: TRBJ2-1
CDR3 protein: CASSSGGLGQFF
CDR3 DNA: TGTGCCAGCAGCTCAGGGGGTCTAGGCCAGTTCTTC

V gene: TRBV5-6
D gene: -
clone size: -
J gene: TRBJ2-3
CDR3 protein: CASSFFLGDTQYF
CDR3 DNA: TGTGCCAGCAGCTTCTTCCTTGGAGATACGCAGTATTTT

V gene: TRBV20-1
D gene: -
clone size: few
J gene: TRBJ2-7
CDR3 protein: CSARPRDFSYEQYF
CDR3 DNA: TGCAGTGCTAGGCCCCGGGATTTCTCCTACGAGCAGTACTTC

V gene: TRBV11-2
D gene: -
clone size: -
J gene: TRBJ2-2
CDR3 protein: CASSSRGLAGAYGELFF
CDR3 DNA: TGTGCCAGCAGCTCTAGAGGCCTAGCAGGGGCGTACGGGGAGCTGTTTTTT

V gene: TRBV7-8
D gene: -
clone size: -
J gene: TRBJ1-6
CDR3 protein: CASSLGVPVSRSPLHF
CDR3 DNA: TGTGCCAGCAGCTTAGGGGTTCCAGTTTCGCGGTCACCCCTCCACTTT

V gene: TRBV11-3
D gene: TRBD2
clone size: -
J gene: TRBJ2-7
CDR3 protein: CASSLRVPREGNEQYF
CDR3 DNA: TGTGCCAGCAGCTTAAGGGTCCCGAGGGAGGGCAACGAGCAGTACTTC

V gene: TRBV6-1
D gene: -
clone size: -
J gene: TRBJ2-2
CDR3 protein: CASSPPRGLAGELFF
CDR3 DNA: TGTGCCAGCAGCCCCCCCAGGGGACTCGCCGGGGAGCTGTTTTTT

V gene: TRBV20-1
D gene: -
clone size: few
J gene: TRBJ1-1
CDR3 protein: CSARGTDGNTEAFF
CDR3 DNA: TGCAGTGCTAGAGGGACTGACGGCAACACTGAAGCTTTCTTT

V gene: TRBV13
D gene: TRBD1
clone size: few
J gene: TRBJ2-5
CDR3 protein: CASSFRDREETQYF
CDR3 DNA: TGTGCCAGCAGCTTCCGGGACAGGGAAGAGACCCAGTACTTC

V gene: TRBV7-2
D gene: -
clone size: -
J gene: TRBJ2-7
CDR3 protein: CASSLALTSTYEQYF
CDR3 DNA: TGTGCCAGCAGCTTAGCTCTGACCTCTACCTACGAGCAGTACTTC

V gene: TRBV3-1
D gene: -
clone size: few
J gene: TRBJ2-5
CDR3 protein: CASSQDSQETQYF
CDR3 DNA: TGTGCCAGCAGCCAAGACAGCCAAGAGACCCAGTACTTC

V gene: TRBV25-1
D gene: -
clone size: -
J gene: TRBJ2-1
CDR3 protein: CASSELGGPLHNEQFF
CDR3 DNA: TGTGCCAGCAGTGAACTGGGAGGCCCTCTGCACAATGAGCAGTTCTTC

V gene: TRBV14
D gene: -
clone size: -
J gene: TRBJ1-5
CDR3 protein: CASSQSTNQPQHF
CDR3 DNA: TGTGCCAGCAGCCAGAGTACTAATCAGCCCCAGCATTTT

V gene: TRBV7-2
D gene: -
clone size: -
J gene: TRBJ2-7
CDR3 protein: CASSLDSRQTYEQYF
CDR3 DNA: TGTGCCAGCAGCTTGGACAGCCGCCAGACCTACGAGCAGTACTTC

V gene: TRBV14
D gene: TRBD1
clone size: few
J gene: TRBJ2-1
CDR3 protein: CASSLSLGQAYNEQFF
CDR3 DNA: TGTGCCAGCAGCCTAAGCCTCGGACAGGCCTACAATGAGCAGTTCTTC

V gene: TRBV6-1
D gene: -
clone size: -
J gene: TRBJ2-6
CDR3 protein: CASSDGNSGANVLTF
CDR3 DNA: TGTGCCAGCAGTGATGGAAACTCTGGGGCCAACGTCCTGACTTTC

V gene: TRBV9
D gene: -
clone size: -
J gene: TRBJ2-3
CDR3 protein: CASSVDWRDSTDTQYF
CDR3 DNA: TGTGCCAGCAGCGTAGATTGGCGGGATTCCACAGATACGCAGTATTTT

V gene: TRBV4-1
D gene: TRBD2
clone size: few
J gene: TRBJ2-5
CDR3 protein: CASSQDVLAGGQETQYF
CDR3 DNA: TGCGCCAGCAGCCAAGATGTGTTAGCGGGGGGGCAAGAGACCCAGTACTTC

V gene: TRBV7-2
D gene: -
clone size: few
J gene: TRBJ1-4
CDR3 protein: CASLLVAATNEKLFF
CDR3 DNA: TGTGCCAGCTTACTCGTTGCAGCAACTAATGAAAAACTGTTTTTT